The 32 T cell receptor beta chains presented below share a single source sample, sequenced in a study of shared clonotypes between healthy human individuals. The repertoire was sequenced with immunoSEQ multiplex PCR; TCRdb's copy has only in-frame clones and lacks some. The table lists some 2.1 million clones, roughly 94% of them singletons, with approximately 1.2% in the top ten. Naivety among CD8 cells was defined by CD45RO negativity and positive CCR7 selection, thereby excluding terminally differentiated effector memory CD45RA+ cells. What was sequenced was naive CD8+ T cells sorted from blood. The receptors come from a young man in good health.

The chain uses TRBV27 and TRBJ2-1; maybe TRBD1 (6 bases). Germline-derived CDR1 and CDR2 are MNHEY and SMNVEV (reference sequence). The CDR3 extends over 13 amino acids. V was shortened by 5 bases and J by 8 bases, with 13 bases between the two germline ends. CDR3: CASSQKQGYEQFF. The CDR3 nucleotides read TGTGCCAGCAGTCAAAAACAGGGCTATGAGCAGTTCTTC.

The chain links TRBV14 to TRBJ2-7; D may be TRBD1 (6 bases). This CDR3 contains 14 residues. V gave up 1 base and J gave up 3 bases, with 10 bases separating them. In germline, CDR1 is SGHDN, CDR2 FVKESK. CDR3 region: CASSQGDTFYEQYF. The CDR3 DNA follows: TGTGCCAGCAGCCAAGGGGACACCTTCTACGAGCAGTACTTC.

The gene calls are TRBV7-9 and TRBJ1-4, with D perhaps matching TRBD1 (6 bases). The CDR3 length is 15 residues. CDR1 is SEHNR, CDR2 FQNEAQ, per germline (reference sequence). Trimming removed 3 bases from V and 2 bases from J, with 10 bases in between. For the CDR3, the DNA is TGTGCCAGCAGCTTTGGGGGGGCCACTAATGAAAAACTGTTTTTT. Translating it yields CASSFGGATNEKLFF.

The chain employs TRBV5-1 and TRBJ1-1, with unresolved D. Deletions cut 0 bases from V and 0 bases from J, with 15 bases between. This CDR3 region has 17 residues. Germline V gene lookup returns CDR1 SGHRS and CDR2 YFSETQ. This CDR3 reads CASSLATAWGVNTEAFF. The CDR3 DNA reads TGCGCCAGCAGCTTGGCAACAGCCTGGGGTGTGAACACTGAAGCTTTCTTT.

This chain connects TRBV10-3 to TRBJ1-1, with 7 bases fitting TRBD1. The germline CDR1 and CDR2 sequences are ENHRY and SYGVKD. The CDR3 length is 15 residues. Trimming removed 3 bases from V and 0 bases from J; junction bases left unmatched: 4. CDR3 residues: CAISDSTGLNTEAFF. In nucleotides, the CDR3 is TGTGCCATCAGTGATTCGACAGGGCTGAACACTGAAGCTTTCTTT.

The chain carries TRBV27 and TRBJ2-7; 7 bases agree with TRBD1. In germline, CDR1 is MNHEY, CDR2 SMNVEV (reference sequence). The CDR3 has 14 amino acids. J gave up 6 bases and V 5 bases, and 10 bases lay outside the gene matches. The CDR3 DNA reads as TGTGCCAGCAGTGGGGGACAGTCTAGTTCCGAGCAGTACTTC. It yields the protein CASSGGQSSSEQYF.

This clone has just one count. The chain combines TRBV5-1 with TRBJ1-6; D gene uncertain. This CDR3 is built from 17 residues. CDR1 and CDR2 (germline): SGHRS, YFSETQ. V shed 0 bases and J shed 4 bases, with 14 bases lying between them. Here the CDR3 reads CASSLEGGREYNSPLHF. The DNA of the CDR3 is TGCGCCAGCAGCTTGGAAGGCGGGCGGGAATATAATTCACCCCTCCACTTT.

The chain is built from TRBV28 and TRBJ2-7; 11 bases map to TRBD1. This CDR3 comprises 15 residues. Germline V CDR1 and CDR2: MDHEN, SYDVKM. V lost 4 bases to trimming and J lost 3 bases; unmatched junction nucleotides: 5. The CDR3 here is CASSYAGQGVYEQYF. The CDR3 nucleotides read TGTGCCAGCAGTTATGCGGGACAGGGGGTCTACGAGCAGTACTTC. The whole variable domain, filled in from reference TRBV28 and TRBJ2-7, reads DVKVTQSSRYLVKRTGEKVFLECVQDMDHENMFWYRQDPGLGLRLIYFSYDVKMKEKGDIPEGYSVSREKKERFSLILESASTNQTSMYLCASSYAGQGVYEQYFGPGTRLTVT.

CDR3 region: CASSDYVGFYEQYF. As DNA, the CDR3 is TGTGCCAGCAGTGATTACGTGGGTTTCTACGAGCAGTACTTC. The chain recombines TRBV6-1 with TRBJ2-7, with D hard to call. Germline CDR1 MNHNS, CDR2 SASEGT. The CDR3 has 14 residues. With 3 bases removed from V and 3 bases from J, the gap between germline ends came to 12 bases.

The table lists this clone with a count of one. The genes are TRBV6-5 and TRBJ2-7; 10 nucleotides agree with TRBD1. CDR1 is MNHEY and CDR2 is SVGAGI in the germline V gene. The CDR3 sequence is 14 residues long. Germline trimming cut 4 bases from V and 6 bases from J; bases unmatched to any gene: 6. CDR3 in amino acids: CASSFHDRGPEQYF. The CDR3 region has the DNA TGTGCCAGCAGTTTCCACGACAGGGGGCCCGAGCAGTACTTC.

V gene TRBV5-1 combines with J gene TRBJ1-4; the D is unclear. V was trimmed by 0 bases and J by 5 bases, leaving 26 bases between them. The CDR3 covers 20 residues. The germline V gene has CDR1 SGHRS and CDR2 YFSETQ. The CDR3 nucleotides are TGCGCCAGCAGCTTGGGGACCCGGGAAACAAAACCTGGGCTCAATGAAAAACTGTTTTTT. Residues: CASSLGTRETKPGLNEKLFF. Full variable domain (outside the CDR3, taken from reference TRBV5-1 and TRBJ1-4): KAGVTQTPRYLIKTRGQQVTLSCSPISGHRSVSWYQQTPGQGLQFLFEYFSETQRNKGNFPGRFSGRQFSNSRSEMNVSTLELGDSALYLCASSLGTRETKPGLNEKLFFGSGTQLSVL.

J is TRBJ2-5 and V is TRBV27, with 12 bases identical to TRBD2. V was clipped by 7 bases and J by 4 bases; unmatched bases: 7. This CDR3 has 15 residues. CDR1 MNHEY and CDR2 SMNVEV come from the germline V gene (reference sequence). The CDR3 DNA reads as TGTGCCAGCAACCCGACTAGCGGGAGCGGAGAGACCCAGTACTTC. It codes for CASNPTSGSGETQYF.

The chain is built from TRBV4-1 and TRBJ1-2; maybe TRBD1 (5 bases). V was trimmed by 0 bases and J by 2 bases, leaving 10 bases between them. The germline gives CDR1 MGHRA, CDR2 YSYEKL. This CDR3 has 15 amino acids. DNA for the CDR3: TGCGCCAGCAGCCAAGATCGTCGACAGAACTATGGCTACACCTTC. Amino acid sequence: CASSQDRRQNYGYTF.

This clone was observed once. The rearrangement links TRBV7-9 to TRBJ2-7; TRBD2 matches 7 bases. Germline V CDR1 and CDR2: SEHNR, FQNEAQ (reference sequence). Trimming removed 5 bases from V and 5 bases from J; junction bases left unmatched: 9. This CDR3 contains 14 residues. The CDR3 reads CASSGGTNFNEQYF. CDR3 bases: TGTGCCAGCAGCGGCGGGACTAATTTCAACGAGCAGTACTTC.

J is TRBJ1-4 and V is TRBV11-2; TRBD1 aligns across 10 bases. The ends lost 5 bases at V and 6 bases at J; junction bases unmatched: 6. Germline-derived CDR1 and CDR2 are SGHAT and FQNNGV. The CDR3 runs 15 residues. The CDR3 nucleotides read TGTGCCAGCAGCCACTGGGACAGGGGCTATGAAAAACTGTTTTTT. As protein: CASSHWDRGYEKLFF. Using reference TRBV11-2 and TRBJ1-4 for the parts outside the CDR3, the full variable domain is EAGVAQSPRYKIIEKRQSVAFWCNPISGHATLYWYQQILGQGPKLLIQFQNNGVVDDSQLPKDRFSAERLKGVDSTLKIQPAKLEDSAVYLCASSHWDRGYEKLFFGSGTQLSVL.

The J gene is TRBJ2-1, the V gene TRBV9; 14 bases are a match to TRBD2. Germline V gene data show CDR1 as SGDLS and CDR2 as YYNGEE. The CDR3 has 17 amino acids. The J segment lost 6 bases and the V segment lost 0 bases, leaving 5 bases of the junction unmatched. As DNA, the CDR3 is TGTGCCAGCAGCGTAGAAGGGACTAGCGGGAGCGGCAATGAGCAGTTCTTC. Translation: CASSVEGTSGSGNEQFF.

The chain is built from TRBV10-2 and TRBJ1-6; no clear D gene. Germline V CDR1 and CDR2: WSHSY, SAAADI. Trimming stripped 5 bases from V and 8 bases from J, with 13 bases between. The CDR3 has 14 residues. CDR3 loop: CASSSGLGDSPLHF. The CDR3 DNA reads TGCGCCAGCAGTTCGGGGTTGGGCGATTCACCCCTCCACTTT.

On this clone: The same CDR3 is also encoded by other DNA sequences in this sample. The chain couples TRBV5-1 to TRBJ1-4, with 11 bases identical to TRBD1. The V gene's germline CDR1 is SGHRS and CDR2 YFSETQ. V dropped 4 bases and J dropped 8; count of bases not matched to a gene: 4. The CDR3 has 14 residues. CDR3: CASSPGQGVEKLFF. The CDR3 region has the DNA TGCGCCAGCAGCCCGGGACAGGGGGTGGAAAAACTGTTTTTT. The full variable domain, with the rest looked up from reference TRBV5-1 and TRBJ1-4, is KAGVTQTPRYLIKTRGQQVTLSCSPISGHRSVSWYQQTPGQGLQFLFEYFSETQRNKGNFPGRFSGRQFSNSRSEMNVSTLELGDSALYLCASSPGQGVEKLFFGSGTQLSVL.

This chain uses TRBV11-2 with TRBJ2-3; D unresolved. Germline-derived CDR1 and CDR2 are SGHAT and FQNNGV. The CDR3 length is 15 residues. V was pared by 0 bases and J by 6 bases, with 13 bases between. Written as DNA, the CDR3 is TGTGCCAGCAGCTTAGAATCTACCCGCCACGATACGCAGTATTTT. Its protein product is CASSLESTRHDTQYF.

The rearrangement uses TRBV29-1 and TRBJ1-1; a possible D gene is TRBD1 (6 bases). Germline V CDR1 and CDR2: SQVTM, ANQGSEA. Trimming pared 1 base from V and 8 bases from J, leaving 14 bases between. The CDR3 extends over 13 amino acids. The CDR3 nucleotides are TGCAGCGTTGAAGGCAGAGGGGGGCCCGAAGCTTTCTTT. It specifies CSVEGRGGPEAFF.

V gene TRBV2 combines with J gene TRBJ1-2, with TRBD1 identical over 7 bases. Germline lookup yields CDR1 SNHLY and CDR2 FYNNEI. The trim removed 6 bases at V and 4 bases at J, leaving 11 bases unmatched. The CDR3 is made up of 15 amino acids. The CDR3 nucleotides read TGTGCCAGCAGAGAGACGACAGGGATTTTCTATGGCTACACCTTC. Translated, it gives CASRETTGIFYGYTF.

V and J are TRBV28 and TRBJ2-7; possible D gene TRBD1, 6 bases. This CDR3 region has 15 residues. Germline CDR1 and CDR2: MDHEN and SYDVKM. V shed 3 bases and J shed 0 bases, with 12 bases lying between them. The CDR3 bases are TGTGCCAGCAGTTTCAGGGGTCAAAGCTCCTACGAGCAGTACTTC. The encoded protein is CASSFRGQSSYEQYF.

The V call is TRBV9, the J call TRBJ2-3; TRBD2 matches at 11 bases. V dropped 0 bases and J dropped 13; count of bases not matched to a gene: 7. Looked up from germline, CDR1 is SGDLS and CDR2 is YYNGEE. The CDR3 consists of 14 residues. The CDR3 DNA sequence: TGTGCCAGCAGCGTAGGTCTAGCGGGAGGTTCCAAGTATTTT. This sequence encodes CASSVGLAGGSKYF.

The V and J genes are TRBV30 and TRBJ2-5, with D possibly TRBD2 on 5 matching bases. The CDR3 has 15 amino acids. The germline V and J ends were trimmed by 0 bases and 4 bases, with 15 bases remaining between them. The V gene's germline CDR1 is GTSNPN and CDR2 SVGIG (reference sequence). The chain's CDR3 is CAWSVAAGFPETQYF. The CDR3 DNA sequence: TGTGCCTGGAGTGTAGCCGCGGGTTTCCCAGAGACCCAGTACTTC.

The rearrangement uses TRBV5-6 and TRBJ1-3; TRBD1 might be the D (5 bases). V lost 4 bases to trimming and J lost 2 bases, with 13 bases between them. The length of the CDR3 is 15 residues. Germline values: CDR1 SGHDT, CDR2 YYEEEE. The CDR3 DNA sequence: TGTGCCAGCAGCCTTGGCATGGGGGCTGGAAACACCATATATTTT. This gives the protein CASSLGMGAGNTIYF.

The V gene is TRBV27, the J gene TRBJ1-5; D gene uncertain. Germline V CDR1 and CDR2: MNHEY, SMNVEV (reference sequence). The germline V and J ends were trimmed by 7 bases and 7 bases, with 23 bases remaining between them. The CDR3 is made up of 16 amino acids. The CDR3 region has the DNA TGTGCCAGCACCCCGGGGTTAGGGTATCTGGACCAGCCCCAGCATTTT. Residues: CASTPGLGYLDQPQHF.

This clone has more than one count but fewer than ten. V usage is TRBV19 and J usage is TRBJ1-1; TRBD1 matches 9 bases. CDR3 size: 15 residues. Trimming at V came to 5 bases and at J to 3 bases, leaving 7 bases not matched to a gene. CDR1 is LNHDA and CDR2 is SQIVND in the germline V gene (reference sequence). CDR3 in amino acids: CASSGQGIYDTEAFF. Written as DNA, the CDR3 is TGTGCCAGTAGTGGACAGGGGATTTATGACACTGAAGCTTTCTTT. The whole variable domain, filled in from reference TRBV19 and TRBJ1-1, reads DGGITQSPKYLFRKEGQNVTLSCEQNLNHDAMYWYRQDPGQGLRLIYYSQIVNDFQKGDIAEGYSVSREKKESFPLTVTSAQKNPTAFYLCASSGQGIYDTEAFFGQGTRLTVV.

This sequence joins TRBV19 and TRBJ1-5; no definite D call. The CDR3 sequence is 15 residues long. Per germline, CDR1 LNHDA and CDR2 SQIVND (reference sequence). V gave up 1 base and J gave up 0 bases, with 7 bases separating them. CDR3 sequence (DNA): TGTGCCAGTAGTATAGTGAGTTATAGCAATCAGCCCCAGCATTTT. Its translation is CASSIVSYSNQPQHF.

The CDR3 sequence: CASSYRGHTNYGYTF. Written as DNA, the CDR3 is TGTGCCAGCAGTTACCGGGGACATACTAACTATGGCTACACCTTC. The chain carries TRBV6-5 and TRBJ1-2; D perhaps matches TRBD1 (6 bases). From germline, CDR1 is MNHEY and CDR2 SVGAGI. With 2 bases removed from V and 0 bases from J, the gap between germline ends came to 10 bases. The CDR3 runs to 15 residues.

The chain has TRBV18 and TRBJ2-7; 10 nucleotides match TRBD2. The germline V gene has CDR1 KGHSH and CDR2 LQKENI. This CDR3 comprises 14 residues. J gave up 2 bases and V 5 bases, and 3 bases lay outside the gene matches. CDR3 nucleotides: TGTGCCAGCTCAACACTAGCGGGGACCTACGAGCAGTACTTC. Encoded protein: CASSTLAGTYEQYF.

Details on this clone: Other DNA sequences in this specimen translate into the identical CDR3. The CDR3 protein is CASSQDAAYEQYF. CDR3 DNA: TGCGCCAGCAGCCAAGATGCGGCCTACGAGCAGTACTTC. The V call is TRBV4-1, the J call TRBJ2-7, with D unresolved. The CDR3 is 13 amino acids. V dropped 0 bases and J dropped 2 bases, with 5 bases sitting between them. CDR1 MGHRA and CDR2 YSYEKL come from the germline V gene.

The genes are TRBV19 and TRBJ1-1, with no clear D. The germline V gene encodes CDR1 LNHDA and CDR2 SQIVND (reference sequence). The CDR3 loop spans 14 amino acids. Between the trimmed V and J ends, which lost 6 bases and 1 base, there was a span of 12 bases. The CDR3: CASRDEGRNTEAFF. Written as DNA, the CDR3 is TGTGCCAGTAGGGACGAGGGCCGGAACACTGAAGCTTTCTTT.